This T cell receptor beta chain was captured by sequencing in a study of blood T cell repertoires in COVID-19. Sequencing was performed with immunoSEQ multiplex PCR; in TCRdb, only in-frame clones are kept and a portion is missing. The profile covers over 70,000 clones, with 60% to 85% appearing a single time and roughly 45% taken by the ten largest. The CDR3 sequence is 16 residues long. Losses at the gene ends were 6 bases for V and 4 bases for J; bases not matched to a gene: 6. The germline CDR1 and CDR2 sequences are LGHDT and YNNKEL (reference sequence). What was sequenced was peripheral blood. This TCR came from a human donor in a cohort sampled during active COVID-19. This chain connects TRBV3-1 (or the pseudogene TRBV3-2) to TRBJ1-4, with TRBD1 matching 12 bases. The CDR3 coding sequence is TGTGCCAGCAGTGTAGGGACAGGGGGCCGTAATGAAAAACTGTTTTTT. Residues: CASSVGTGGRNEKLFF.